This is a list of T cell receptor beta chains from one sample in a study of regulatory T cells in long-lasting Graves disease. TCRdb re-derived calls from the multiplex PCR reads in MiXCR, one entry per CDR3 protein. The table lists roughly 520,000 distinct CDR3 sequences, around 12% of them singletons. In addition, the sample was reused for a study of T cells in Graves' hyperthyroidism and ophthalmopathy.

The starting material was peripheral blood mononuclear cells (PBMCs), obtained at new diagnosis, from a patient treated with antithyroid drugs. Every receptor here comes from a woman in her twenties or thirties with Graves disease. The CDR3 runs from the conserved cysteine through the conserved F or W. The order of the fields is clone size, V gene, J gene, D gene, CDR3 DNA, CDR3 protein. The D gene is left open where the match is weak. Only part of the rows carry a size: once, few, many, or a class if the clone is expanded.

>many|TRBV29-1|TRBJ1-1|TRBD1
TGCAGCGCCGATAGGACAGGGGGGAACACTGAAGCTTTCTTT
CSADRTGGNTEAFF
>many|TRBV19|TRBJ1-5|TRBD1
TGTGCCAGTAGTAGGACCGGGACAGGGTTGGGGCAGCCCCAGCATTTT
CASSRTGTGLGQPQHF
>many|TRBV29-1|TRBJ2-7|TRBD2
TGCAGCGTTGAAGCCCCCGGGTTTAGCGGGACCTACGAGCAGTACTTC
CSVEAPGFSGTYEQYF
>many|TRBV30|TRBJ2-2|TRBD1
TGTGCCTGGAGACCCCGGGACAGGGATTCCGGGGAGCTGTTTTTT
CAWRPRDRDSGELFF
>many|TRBV11-2|TRBJ2-2|NA
TGTGCCAGCAGCTTTTTTGGGCCAGCGAACACCGGGGAGCTGTTTTTT
CASSFFGPANTGELFF
>few|TRBV19|TRBJ2-1|TRBD2
TGTGCCTCGCGGGGAGCGGGACGGAATGAGCAGTTCTTC
CASRGAGRNEQFF
>few|TRBV29-1|TRBJ1-1|NA
TGCAGCGTTGATCGGGGGCGGGGCACTGAAGCTTTCTTT
CSVDRGRGTEAFF
>many|TRBV29-1|TRBJ2-3|NA
TGCAGCGTTGGTGCGGGGACTAGCACAGATACGCAGTATTTT
CSVGAGTSTDTQYF
>few|TRBV5-1|TRBJ2-2|NA
TGCGCCAGCAGCTTAGGACCCCAAACCGGGGAGCTGTTTTTT
CASSLGPQTGELFF
>many|TRBV19|TRBJ2-5|TRBD2
TGTGCCAGTAGTATAGATGGCGGGAGGGCTAAAGAGACCCAGTACTTC
CASSIDGGRAKETQYF
>many|TRBV7-3|TRBJ2-1|TRBD2
TGTGCCAGCAGCTTAACCCCTAGCGGCGTGTACAATGAGCAGTTCTTC
CASSLTPSGVYNEQFF
>NA|TRBV4-2|TRBJ2-2|TRBD2
TGTGCCAGCAGCCAAGAGTTAGCGGGAGCGGAGACCGGGGAGCTGTTTTTT
CASSQELAGAETGELFF
>NA|TRBV2|TRBJ1-5|NA
TGTGCCAGCAGTCGAACGGGGGCCACCCAGCATTTT
CASSRTGATQHF
>few|TRBV2|TRBJ1-5|TRBD1
TGTGCCAGCAGGTCGACAGGGGACGGTCAGCCCCAGCATTTT
CASRSTGDGQPQHF
>many|TRBV2|TRBJ2-1|NA
TGTGCCAGCAGTGAATCACCCGACTACAATGAGCAGTTCTTC
CASSESPDYNEQFF